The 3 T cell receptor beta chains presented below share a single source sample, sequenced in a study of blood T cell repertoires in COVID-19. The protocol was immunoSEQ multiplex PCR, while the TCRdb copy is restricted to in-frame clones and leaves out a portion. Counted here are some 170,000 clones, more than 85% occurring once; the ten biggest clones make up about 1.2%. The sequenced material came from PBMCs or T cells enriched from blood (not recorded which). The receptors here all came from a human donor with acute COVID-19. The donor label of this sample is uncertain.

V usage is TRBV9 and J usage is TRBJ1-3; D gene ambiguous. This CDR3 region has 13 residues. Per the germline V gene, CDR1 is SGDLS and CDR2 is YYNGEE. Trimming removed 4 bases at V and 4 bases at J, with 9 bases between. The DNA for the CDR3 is TGTGCCAGCAGCCCAGCGAGAGGAAACACCATATATTTT. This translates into CASSPARGNTIYF.

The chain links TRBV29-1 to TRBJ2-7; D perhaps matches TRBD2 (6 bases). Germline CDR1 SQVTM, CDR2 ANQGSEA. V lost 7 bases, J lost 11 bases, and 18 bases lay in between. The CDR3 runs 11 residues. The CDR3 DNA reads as TGCAGCGGAGGCGGGGTAGGTGGGGAGTACTTC. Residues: CSGGGVGGEYF.

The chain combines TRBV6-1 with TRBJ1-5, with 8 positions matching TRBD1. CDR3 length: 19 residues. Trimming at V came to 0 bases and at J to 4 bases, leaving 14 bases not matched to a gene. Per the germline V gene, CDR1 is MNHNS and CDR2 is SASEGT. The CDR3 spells CASSEAGGSRTGRNQPQHF. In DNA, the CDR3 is TGTGCCAGCAGTGAAGCGGGGGGTAGCCGGACAGGGCGAAATCAGCCCCAGCATTTT.